This TCR beta chain was sequenced for a study of vaccination effects on CD4 cells after COVID-19. Study in general: Sampling occurred a median 72 days post second dose, range 14 to 241. Findings of the study overall: Only 1 of 255 vaccine-induced clones from healthy vaccinees cross-reacted with common cold coronaviruses.

As regards this clone: Its antigen is currently unknown.

Germline assignment: CDR1 SGHRS and CDR2 YFSETQ. This CDR3 has 18 amino acids. The V segment lost 0 bases and the J segment 4 bases; nucleotides outside the gene matches: 12. After expansion with viral peptide pools in the ViraFEST assay, antigen-specific CD4+ T cells were sequenced. Having been cultured for under twelve days, the cells underwent CD4+ T cell isolation. Two doses of either BNT162b2 or mRNA-1273 were given to each participant. Produced via immunoSEQ multiplex PCR; TCRdb's table is partial and in-frame only. The sample consists of 30,000 to 40,000 clones, around 70% of them appearing once.

The V call is TRBV5-1, the J call TRBJ2-2; 7 bases map to TRBD2. The TCR comes from a human donor who received a COVID-19 vaccine. Sample: CD4+ T cells from PBMCs cultured with HCoV-229E spike peptides, taken after COVID-19 vaccination. The CDR3 spells CASSLESATSISTGELFF. CDR3 coding DNA: TGCGCCAGCAGCTTGGAGTCCGCGACTAGCATCTCCACCGGGGAGCTGTTTTTT.